This TCR beta chain was captured by sequencing in a study of Ad26.COV2.S vaccination and SARS-CoV-2 variants. Background on the study: Into the muscle, Ad26.COV2.S was dosed once or twice, 56 days apart.

Stated treatment: around 19 received Ad26.COV2.S at low or high dose, single or two shots; several received placebo; per-sample allocation not given. Sampling was performed 63 days after the first vaccine or placebo injection. Participants' vaccine, an Ad26 vector, delivered Wuhan-strain SARS-CoV-2 spike. The CDR3 length is 17 residues. Germline CDR1 reads MNHNS; CDR2 reads SASEGT. V lost 3 bases and J lost 0; bases outside the gene matches: 5. Data came from immunoSEQ multiplex PCR; TCRdb stores just in-frame clones and leaves some out. The profile shows 380,000 or so clones, 83% of them singletons. This material consisted of peripheral blood, taken in a trial of Ad26.COV2.S vaccine versus placebo. The TCR sequence derives from a person between 18 and 60 years old who received the Ad26.COV2.S COVID-19 vaccine or a placebo. This sequence joins TRBV6-1 and TRBJ2-1; 10 bases agree with TRBD2. CDR3 sequence (DNA): TGTGCCAGCAGTGAGTGGACTAGCGGAAGCTCCTACAATGAGCAGTTCTTC. Translation: CASSEWTSGSSYNEQFF.